The next 9 T cell receptor beta chains were all read from a single sample in a study of blood T cell repertoires in COVID-19. Profiling relied on immunoSEQ multiplex PCR, and the TCRdb table lists in-frame clones only, not all of them. The sample shows roughly 100,000 clones, around four fifths of them seen only once. Sequences were obtained from peripheral blood. All receptors derive from a woman aged 65 to 85 with acute or convalescent COVID-19.

V is TRBV2 and J is TRBJ1-2, with D tentatively TRBD1 (5 bases). The CDR3 sequence is 13 residues long. Germline V gives CDR1 SNHLY, CDR2 FYNNEI. V was shortened by 4 bases and J by 8 bases, with 14 bases between the two germline ends. This CDR3 reads CASSVVTAKGYTF. The CDR3 region has the DNA TGTGCCAGCAGTGTGGTGACAGCAAAAGGCTACACCTTC.

The chain uses TRBV5-5 and TRBJ1-1, with 11 nucleotides matching TRBD1. Per the germline V gene, CDR1 is SGHKS and CDR2 is YYEKEE (reference sequence). Trimming removed 4 bases from V and 1 base from J; junction bases left unmatched: 18. This CDR3 region has 20 residues. CDR3 protein: CASSGVDRGQTGIRNTEAFF. The CDR3 coding sequence is TGTGCCAGCAGCGGAGTGGACAGGGGGCAAACTGGTATTAGGAACACTGAAGCTTTCTTT.

This clone has just a few counts. The chain combines TRBV2 with TRBJ1-5, with 10 bases lining up with TRBD1. With 4 bases clipped from V and 6 bases from J, the junction kept 6 bases outside the gene matches. Germline V gene data show CDR1 as SNHLY and CDR2 as FYNNEI. The CDR3 has 15 residues. The CDR3 DNA follows: TGTGCCAGCAGTGTATCGACAGGGGGCGGTCAGCCCCAGCATTTT. Encoded protein: CASSVSTGGGQPQHF. The whole variable domain, filled in from reference TRBV2 and TRBJ1-5, reads EPEVTQTPSHQVTQMGQEVILRCVPISNHLYFYWYRQILGQKVEFLVSFYNNEISEKSEIFDDQFSVERPDGSNFTLKIRSTKLEDSAMYFCASSVSTGGGQPQHFGDGTRLSIL.

This clone was detected only once. The CDR3 DNA follows: TGTGCCAGCAGCTCTAGGACAGATTGGAACACCGGGGAGCTGTTTTTT. Its translation is CASSSRTDWNTGELFF. V gene TRBV11-3 combines with J gene TRBJ2-2; perhaps TRBD1 as D (6 bases). CDR1 SGHNT and CDR2 YENEEA come from the germline V gene. The CDR3 is 16 residues long. V lost 4 bases and J lost 1, with 13 bases in between.

A few counts support this clone. Other nucleotide sequences in the sample specify the same CDR3. The chain is built from TRBV7-9 and TRBJ1-6; D is undetermined. Germline assignment: CDR1 SEHNR and CDR2 FQNEAQ (reference sequence). The CDR3 has 14 amino acids. V dropped 1 base and J dropped 5 bases, with 6 bases sitting between them. The CDR3: CASSLGQDNSPLHF. CDR3 bases: TGTGCCAGCAGCTTAGGGCAAGATAATTCACCCCTCCACTTT.

The chain recombines TRBV7-8 with TRBJ1-2; 10 positions match TRBD1. Germline V gene sequence: CDR1 SGHVS, CDR2 FQNEAQ. With V trimmed by 5 bases and J by 8 bases, 8 bases remained unmatched. The CDR3 has 14 residues. The CDR3 is CASSATTGGTGYTF. The DNA of the CDR3 is TGTGCCAGCAGCGCTACGACAGGGGGCACGGGCTACACCTTC.

This rearrangement joins TRBV5-1 to TRBJ1-2; TRBD1 matches at 8 bases. Germline CDR1 is SGHRS and CDR2 is YFSETQ. The CDR3 is 15 residues long. V lost 0 bases, J lost 0 bases, and 1 base stayed unmatched. The CDR3 is CASSLGTGTNYGYTF. CDR3 bases: TGCGCCAGCAGCTTGGGGACAGGGACTAACTATGGCTACACCTTC.

The chain couples TRBV5-1 to TRBJ1-1; the D gene is possibly TRBD1 (5 bases). The V gene's germline CDR1 is SGHRS and CDR2 YFSETQ. The CDR3 sequence is 14 residues long. Trimming took off 2 bases at V and 1 base at J, with 9 bases between the two ends. The CDR3: CASSFGGENTEAFF. The CDR3 DNA reads as TGCGCCAGCAGCTTCGGGGGAGAGAACACTGAAGCTTTCTTT.

This chain connects TRBV2 to TRBJ1-1; D possibly corresponds to TRBD1 (5 bases). The CDR3 runs 12 residues. Germline-derived CDR1 and CDR2 are SNHLY and FYNNEI. Trimming took off 11 bases at V and 7 bases at J, with 17 bases between the two ends. The CDR3 DNA sequence: TGTGCCGGAGACAGAGGTTCAGGTGAAGCTTTCTTT. The encoded protein is CAGDRGSGEAFF.